Detailed here is one TCR beta chain. Its target is not known. This sample stems from a study of cytomegalovirus exposure and HLA in healthy donors. Findings of the study overall: Later analysis associated a missense DCLRE1C variant with TCR beta V- and J-gene trimming.

Germline CDR1 reads SNHLY; CDR2 reads FYNNEI. The CDR3 totals 16 residues. The germline V and J ends were trimmed by 5 bases and 4 bases, with 18 bases remaining between them. It was with 60 Vbeta and 13 Jbeta primers that the PCR ran. Clones were read by immunoSEQ multiplex PCR, and TCRdb kept only the in-frame ones, dropping some. This table has 95,000 to 150,000 clones, roughly 80% appearing once. Sequencing was done on a sample of PBMCs. The clonotype originates from a middle-aged woman in good health and CMV-seronegative. The chain is built from TRBV2 and TRBJ2-1, with D possibly matching TRBD2 (5 bases). Written as DNA, the CDR3 is TGTGCCAGCAGTCGCCCGGCGGGTACCTCTTACAATGAGCAGTTCTTC. Its protein product is CASSRPAGTSYNEQFF. Drawing the rest from reference TRBV2 and TRBJ2-1, the complete variable domain is EPEVTQTPSHQVTQMGQEVILRCVPISNHLYFYWYRQILGQKVEFLVSFYNNEISEKSEIFDDQFSVERPDGSNFTLKIRSTKLEDSAMYFCASSRPAGTSYNEQFFGPGTRLTVL.